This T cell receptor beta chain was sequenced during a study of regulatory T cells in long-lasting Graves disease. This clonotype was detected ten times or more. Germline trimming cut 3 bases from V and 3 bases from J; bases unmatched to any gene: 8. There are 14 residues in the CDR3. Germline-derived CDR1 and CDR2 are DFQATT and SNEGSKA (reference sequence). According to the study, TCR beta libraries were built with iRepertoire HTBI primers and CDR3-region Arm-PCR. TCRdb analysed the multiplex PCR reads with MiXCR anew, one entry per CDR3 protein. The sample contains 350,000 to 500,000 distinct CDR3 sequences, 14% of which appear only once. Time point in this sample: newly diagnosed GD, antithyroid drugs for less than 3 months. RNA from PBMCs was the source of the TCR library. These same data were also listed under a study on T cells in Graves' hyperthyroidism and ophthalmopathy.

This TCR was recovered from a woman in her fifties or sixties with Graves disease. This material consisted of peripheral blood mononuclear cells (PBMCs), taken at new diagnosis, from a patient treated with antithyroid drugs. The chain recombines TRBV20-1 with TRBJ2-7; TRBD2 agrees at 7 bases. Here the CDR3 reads CSARGGTLGYEQYF. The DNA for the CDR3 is TGCAGTGCTAGGGGGGGGACTCTCGGCTACGAGCAGTACTTC.